These 21 T cell receptor beta chains share one sample of origin, sequenced in a study of T cell repertoires in cytomegalovirus infection. For these receptors, no antigen is known. Using its own MiXCR run on the reads, TCRdb lists one record per CDR3 protein. This table holds hundreds of thousands of distinct CDR3 sequences, 31% found once. The sample in question was cultured CD8+ T cells from PBMCs, obtained from culture after CMV antigen stimulation. The receptors originated from a human donor in good health (CMV status not recorded). Some clones in this sample may be carry-over from other donors' samples.

The table lists this clonotype with a few counts. This chain joins TRBV27 and TRBJ1-2, with a weak D call TRBD1 (5 bases). Trimming shortened V by 5 bases and J by 9 bases, and 19 bases separated the two germline ends. The germline V gene encodes CDR1 MNHEY and CDR2 SMNVEV (reference sequence). This CDR3 has 14 amino acids. In DNA form, the CDR3 reads TGTGCCAGCAGTGATTCGGGGGGTGTTCGTAGCTACACCTTC. Protein product: CASSDSGGVRSYTF.

J is TRBJ2-3 and V is TRBV27; 10 nucleotides agree with TRBD1. The ends lost 3 bases at V and 5 bases at J; junction bases unmatched: 8. The CDR3 totals 16 residues. Germline V CDR1 and CDR2: MNHEY, SMNVEV (reference sequence). The DNA of the CDR3 is TGTGCCAGCAGTTTCGGGGGACAGGGGCGTGAAGATACGCAGTATTTT. Encoded protein: CASSFGGQGREDTQYF.

This clonotype occurred a few times. The chain carries TRBV29-1 and TRBJ1-2, with D unclear. In germline, CDR1 is SQVTM, CDR2 ANQGSEA. Trimming cost V 6 bases and J 4 bases, with 15 bases left between them. The CDR3 totals 13 residues. This CDR3 reads CSVPGLEVYGYTF. In DNA form, the CDR3 reads TGCAGCGTACCGGGTCTCGAGGTCTATGGCTACACCTTC.

This chain joins TRBV4-1 and TRBJ2-1; tentatively, D is TRBD1 (6 bases). Between the trimmed V and J ends, which lost 1 base and 8 bases, there was a span of 9 bases. Germline V gene data show CDR1 as MGHRA and CDR2 as YSYEKL. This CDR3 has 13 residues. The chain's CDR3 is CASSQGQVYEQFF. In DNA, the CDR3 is TGCGCCAGCAGCCAAGGACAGGTCTATGAGCAGTTCTTC.

The chain links TRBV27 to TRBJ1-5; 7 bases line up with TRBD1. Trimming took 6 bases from V and 6 from J; bases not matched to a gene: 11. The V gene's germline CDR1 is MNHEY and CDR2 SMNVEV (reference sequence). CDR3 length: 15 amino acids. The CDR3 protein is CASRGTEWVLQPQHF. CDR3 coding DNA: TGTGCCAGCAGGGGGACAGAGTGGGTTCTTCAGCCCCAGCATTTT.

The table lists this clonotype with many counts. The chain recombines TRBV7-2 with TRBJ1-5, with TRBD1 matching over 8 bases. J lost 1 base, V lost 0 bases, and 2 bases had no gene match. Germline V gene lookup returns CDR1 SGHTA and CDR2 FQGNSA. The CDR3 covers 16 residues. The CDR3 DNA reads TGTGCCAGCAGCTTAGCGGGACAGGCGAGCAATCAGCCCCAGCATTTT. Residues: CASSLAGQASNQPQHF.

This clonotype appeared a few times. This chain uses TRBV10-3 with TRBJ1-1, with unresolved D. Germline assignment: CDR1 ENHRY and CDR2 SYGVKD. The CDR3 runs 11 residues. Trimming removed 11 bases from V and 4 bases from J, with 11 bases in between. This chain's CDR3 is CAVTVGTEAFF. The CDR3, as DNA: TGTGCCGTGACGGTCGGCACTGAAGCTTTCTTT.

This CDR3 reads CASSYSLLAGIADTQYF. The CDR3 DNA reads as TGTGCCAGCAGTTACTCCTTACTAGCGGGGATAGCAGATACGCAGTATTTT. This chain links TRBV6-5 with TRBJ2-3; TRBD2 matches at 10 bases. Germline trimming cut 0 bases from V and 4 bases from J; bases unmatched to any gene: 7. Looked up from germline, CDR1 is MNHEY and CDR2 is SVGAGI. CDR3 size: 17 residues.

The CDR3 protein is CASSLAGQGARLLTYEQYV. The DNA of the CDR3 is TGTGCCAGCAGCTTGGCGGGACAGGGGGCGCGTCTCCTCACCTACGAGCAGTACGTC. The chain is built from TRBV5-5 and TRBJ2-7; 12 nucleotides match TRBD1. V lost 0 bases, J lost 2 bases, and 12 bases stayed unmatched. Germline V gene data show CDR1 as SGHKS and CDR2 as YYEKEE (reference sequence). The CDR3 runs to 19 residues.

This chain uses TRBV29-1 with TRBJ2-1; no clear D. The CDR3 has 14 amino acids. Germline V gene data show CDR1 as SQVTM and CDR2 as ANQGSEA. Trimming cost V 5 bases and J 3 bases, with 14 bases left between them. In DNA, the CDR3 is TGCAGCGTTTACGGCCCCCTAAACTACAATGAGCAGTTCTTC. As protein: CSVYGPLNYNEQFF.

This clonotype was counted at least ten times. The chain is built from TRBV7-2 and TRBJ1-2; 7 bases agree with TRBD1. The CDR3 consists of 13 residues. V was clipped by 5 bases and J by 5 bases; unmatched bases: 5. Germline values: CDR1 SGHTA, CDR2 FQGNSA. CDR3 sequence (DNA): TGTGCCAGCAGCGAGGGGGCAATTTATGGCTACACCTTC. It is translated as CASSEGAIYGYTF.

This clonotype appeared many times. The chain has TRBV7-6 and TRBJ2-5; 14 bases agree with TRBD2. The CDR3 length is 18 residues. Germline assignment: CDR1 SGHVS and CDR2 FNYEAQ. V shed 5 bases and J 1 base; nucleotides not matched to a gene: 9. The CDR3 sequence is CASSPRTSGGTLQETQYF. CDR3 nucleotide sequence: TGTGCCAGCAGCCCAAGGACTAGCGGGGGGACCCTCCAAGAGACCCAGTACTTC.

CDR3: CASSLSPDSGELFF. CDR3 nucleotide sequence: TGCGCCAGCAGCTTATCCCCAGATTCCGGGGAGCTGTTTTTT. The rearrangement links TRBV5-1 to TRBJ2-2; D uncertain. Trimming took 2 bases from V and 6 from J, leaving 11 bases between them. This CDR3 spans 14 amino acids. CDR1 and CDR2 from the germline V gene are SGHRS and YFSETQ. Supplemented by reference TRBV5-1 and TRBJ2-2, the full variable domain reads KAGVTQTPRYLIKTRGQQVTLSCSPISGHRSVSWYQQTPGQGLQFLFEYFSETQRNKGNFPGRFSGRQFSNSRSEMNVSTLELGDSALYLCASSLSPDSGELFFGEGSRLTVL.

This clonotype has just a few counts. The chain couples TRBV23-1 to TRBJ2-5, with TRBD1 matching 9 bases. Being an ORF, TRBV23-1 has a function that is uncertain. There are 16 residues in the CDR3. J lost 2 bases, V lost 11 bases, and 15 bases had no gene match. Here the CDR3 DNA reads TGCGCCCCGACCCCCGATCCGGGGACAGGGCAAGAGACCCAGTACTTC. This translates into CAPTPDPGTGQETQYF.

V gene TRBV6-5 combines with J gene TRBJ2-3, with 13 bases aligning to TRBD2. V lost 5 bases, J lost 4 bases, and 12 bases stayed unmatched. The CDR3 runs to 18 residues. CDR1 MNHEY and CDR2 SVGAGI come from the germline V gene. In nucleotides, the CDR3 is TGTGCCAGCAGTAACACCCGGGTACTAGCGGGGGGGGCAGATACGCAGTATTTT. Its protein is CASSNTRVLAGGADTQYF.

The chain employs TRBV7-9 and TRBJ1-2, with 7 positions matching TRBD1. Germline assignment: CDR1 SEHNR and CDR2 FQNEAQ (reference sequence). The CDR3 is made up of 13 amino acids. The ends lost 4 bases at V and 4 bases at J; junction bases unmatched: 3. The CDR3 sequence: CASSWRDSYGYTF. Here the CDR3 DNA reads TGTGCCAGCAGCTGGCGGGACAGCTATGGCTACACCTTC.

This clonotype has more than one count but fewer than ten. This chain joins TRBV10-3 and TRBJ2-2; D is possibly TRBD1 or TRBD2 (7 bases each). The V and J ends lost 0 bases and 6 bases respectively, with 17 bases between them. The CDR3 is 17 residues long. Per the germline V gene, CDR1 is ENHRY and CDR2 is SYGVKD. CDR3 sequence (DNA): TGTGCCATCAGTGAGTCCGGGGGGACAGAGCGATCCGGGGAGCTGTTTTTT. Translation gives CAISESGGTERSGELFF.

This rearrangement joins TRBV7-6 to TRBJ2-5, with unresolved D. Germline CDR1 reads SGHVS; CDR2 reads FNYEAQ. The CDR3 has 14 amino acids. Trimming took 5 bases from V and 1 from J, leaving 11 bases between them. The CDR3, as DNA: TGTGCCAGCAGCCCCCCTGTTTTCCAAGAGACCCAGTACTTC. Translating it yields CASSPPVFQETQYF.

The chain is built from TRBV5-1 and TRBJ1-1; D is ambiguous. CDR3 length: 11 residues. Germline CDR1 is SGHRS and CDR2 is YFSETQ. Trimming took off 0 bases at V and 6 bases at J, with 3 bases between the two ends. The CDR3 region has the DNA TGCGCCAGCAGCTTGGCCTCTGAAGCTTTCTTT. This codes for CASSLASEAFF. Based on the CDR3 plus reference TRBV5-1 and TRBJ1-1, the full variable domain is KAGVTQTPRYLIKTRGQQVTLSCSPISGHRSVSWYQQTPGQGLQFLFEYFSETQRNKGNFPGRFSGRQFSNSRSEMNVSTLELGDSALYLCASSLASEAFFGQGTRLTVV.

This clonotype was counted a few times. The chain recombines TRBV5-4 with TRBJ1-2; D is perhaps TRBD1 (5 bases). The CDR3 loop spans 18 amino acids. Germline V gives CDR1 SGHNT, CDR2 YYREEE (reference sequence). Trimming removed 0 bases at V and 3 bases at J, with 21 bases between. The DNA for the CDR3 is TGTGCCAGCAGCTTGGAAATTATGACAGAAAGACACGACTATGGCTACACCTTC. The encoded protein is CASSLEIMTERHDYGYTF.

In this sample, this clonotype turned up a few times. The rearrangement uses TRBV27 and TRBJ2-6; weak D call: TRBD1 (5 bases). Deletions cut 0 bases from V and 1 base from J, with 10 bases between. Germline CDR1 reads MNHEY; CDR2 reads SMNVEV (reference sequence). This CDR3 is built from 17 residues. DNA of the CDR3: TGTGCCAGCAGTTTATCGATAGGGGATTCTGGGGCCAACGTCCTGACTTTC. Translating gives CASSLSIGDSGANVLTF.